These T cell receptor beta chains were read from a single sample in a study of OX40 agonist ivuxolimab in advanced cancers. The method was immunoSEQ multiplex PCR; TCRdb's version includes in-frame clones alone and lacks a portion of them. Of some 80,000 clones in the sample, roughly 91% were seen once. The sequencing used CD4+ or CD8+ T cells sorted from blood, collected in a trial of the OX40 agonist ivuxolimab. The receptors originated from an adult with an advanced solid tumor such as melanoma, head and neck, liver or kidney cancer. Both conserved end residues are part of each CDR3. The D gene is left open where the match is weak. Rows may omit the clone size; those that give it use once, few, many or a size class.

J gene	clone size	V gene	D gene	CDR3 DNA	CDR3 protein
TRBJ1-1	.	TRBV11-3	.	TGTGCCAGCAGCGCTAAGGGACACCGTGAAGCTTTCTTT	CASSAKGHREAFF
TRBJ2-3	few	TRBV6-6	TRBD1	TGTGCCAGCAGGGGGACAGGGGAAGATACGCAGTATTTT	CASRGTGEDTQYF
TRBJ1-1	.	TRBV18	.	TGTGCCAGCTCACCACCTGGGAGGAACACTGAAGCTTTCTTT	CASSPPGRNTEAFF
TRBJ1-1	.	TRBV28	TRBD1	TGTGCCAGCAGTCGTCTATTATGGGGGACAGGGGGCTTCAGAACTGAAGCTTTCTTT	CASSRLLWGTGGFRTEAFF
TRBJ1-1	.	TRBV5-6	TRBD1	TGTGCCAGCAGCTCCTTCCCACAGGGGACTGAAGCTTTCTTT	CASSSFPQGTEAFF
TRBJ2-1	.	TRBV19	TRBD2	TGTGCCAGTAGTGCCCGGACTAGCGGGGCCGCCTACAATGAGCAGTTCTTC	CASSARTSGAAYNEQFF
TRBJ1-2	.	TRBV30	.	TGTGCCTGGCCCCGGGGGGGAAACTATGGCTACACCTTC	CAWPRGGNYGYTF
TRBJ2-1	.	TRBV19	TRBD2	TGTGCCAGTAGTCGGACTAGCGGGTGGAGCTCCTACAATGAGCAGTTCTTC	CASSRTSGWSSYNEQFF
TRBJ2-7	.	TRBV2	TRBD1	TGTGCCAGCACCGCCGGGACAGGGGGGACCTACGAGCAGTACTTC	CASTAGTGGTYEQYF
TRBJ2-1	once	TRBV19	.	TGTGCCAGTACCCCTCCAGGGTTTAATGAGCAGTTCTTC	CASTPPGFNEQFF
TRBJ1-6	.	TRBV7-2	.	TGTGCCAGCAGCCAGATGGGAGGGGGGGCTGATTCACCCCTCCACTTT	CASSQMGGGADSPLHF
TRBJ1-2	.	TRBV6-1	.	TGTGCCAGCAGTGAAGCGCGGGCAGAGGCTGGCTATGGCTACACCTTC	CASSEARAEAGYGYTF
TRBJ1-5	.	TRBV30	.	TGTGCCTGGAGTGCTTCGCGGCAGGCTTATTATAGCAATCAGCCCCAGCATTTT	CAWSASRQAYYSNQPQHF
TRBJ2-5	.	TRBV4-2	.	TGTGCCAGCAGCCAAGGGAGGGGGACGGAGACCCAGTACTTC	CASSQGRGTETQYF
TRBJ1-1	.	TRBV5-8	.	TGTGCCAGCAGCCATCAATTCAGGCAGGGGTTCGGGGGTTTCTTT	CASSHQFRQGFGGFF
TRBJ1-1	.	TRBV27	.	TGTGCCAGCAGTTTATCGAGACAGGCGAACACTGAAGCTTTCTTT	CASSLSRQANTEAFF
TRBJ2-5	.	TRBV6-5	.	TGTGCCAGCAGGAAGGAACGAAGAAAGACCCAGTACTTC	CASRKERRKTQYF
TRBJ2-3	.	TRBV27	.	TGTGCCAGCAGTTTAAGGTCCATCCCTAGCACAGATACGCAGTATTTT	CASSLRSIPSTDTQYF
TRBJ2-1	.	TRBV27	TRBD2	TGTGCCAGCAGTTTAGGTCTAGCGGGGTACAGTGAGCAGTTCTTC	CASSLGLAGYSEQFF
TRBJ2-4	.	TRBV5-4	TRBD2	TGTGCCAGCAGCCCGGGACTAGCGGGGAAAAACATTCAGTACTTC	CASSPGLAGKNIQYF
TRBJ1-5	.	TRBV6-1	.	TGTGCCAGCAGTGAACCCGGCAGGTACAATCAGCCCCAGCATTTT	CASSEPGRYNQPQHF
TRBJ1-2	.	TRBV28	.	TGTGCCAGCAGTGCCACTTATGTACGGACCTTC	CASSATYVRTF
TRBJ1-3	.	TRBV15	.	TGTGCCACCAGCAGAGGGACCAGCTTAAACGGAAACACCATATATTTT	CATSRGTSLNGNTIYF
TRBJ1-3	.	TRBV18	.	TGTGCCAGCTCACCTTTGGGGGCCCTGGCCCCTGGAAACACCATATATTTT	CASSPLGALAPGNTIYF
TRBJ1-1	.	TRBV6-1	.	TGTGCCAGCCAGGTTTGGCAGACGAACACTGAAGCTTTCTTT	CASQVWQTNTEAFF
TRBJ1-1	.	TRBV18	TRBD1	TGTGCCAGCTGCTGGACAGGCGAGAACACTGAAGCTTTCTTT	CASCWTGENTEAFF
TRBJ1-1	few	TRBV2	.	TGTGCCAGCACATGGAGGAGTTTCACTGAAGCTTTCTTT	CASTWRSFTEAFF
TRBJ1-2	.	TRBV19	TRBD1	TGTGCCAGTAAACTCAGGGGGGGAGACTTGGGCTACACCTTC	CASKLRGGDLGYTF
TRBJ1-1	.	TRBV4-2	.	TGTGCCAGCAGCGCAGACACGCTATACACTGAAGCTTTCTTT	CASSADTLYTEAFF
TRBJ1-5	.	TRBV6-5	.	TGTGCCAGCAGATCCTTACAGGGACGGGATCAGCCCCAGCATTTT	CASRSLQGRDQPQHF
TRBJ1-5	once	TRBV4-1	.	TGCGCCAGCAGCCACCCACAAAGGAATCAGCCCCAGCATTTT	CASSHPQRNQPQHF
TRBJ2-5	.	TRBV6-5	TRBD2	TGTGCCAGCAGTTATGAGGGAGGGGCCCAAGAGACCCAGTACTTC	CASSYEGGAQETQYF
TRBJ1-1	once	TRBV2	.	TGTGCCAGCACAGGGGAATTGAACACTGAAGCTTTCTTT	CASTGELNTEAFF
TRBJ2-7	.	TRBV7-6	TRBD1	TGTGCCAGCAGCTTAAGCGGTCAGGGGGCGGATGAGCAGTACTTC	CASSLSGQGADEQYF
TRBJ2-7	.	TRBV15	.	TGTGCCACCAGCGCAGAGTGGCCCAGCTCGGGCGAGCAGTACTTC	CATSAEWPSSGEQYF
TRBJ2-7	.	TRBV5-4	TRBD1	TGTGCCAGCAGCGGGGGACAGTCCTACGAGCAGTACTTC	CASSGGQSYEQYF
TRBJ1-6	few	TRBV2	.	TGTGCCAGCAGTGAAGTCAGGGTAGTGTCACCCCTCCACTTT	CASSEVRVVSPLHF
TRBJ1-1	.	TRBV18	.	TGTGCCAGCTCACCTAGGTCGTATGAAGCTTTCTTT	CASSPRSYEAFF
TRBJ1-5	once	TRBV5-6	.	TGTGCCAGCAGCTCGTTCGGTGGGAGGAACAATCAGCCCCAGCATTTT	CASSSFGGRNNQPQHF
TRBJ2-1	.	TRBV5-1	.	TGCGCCAGCAGCTTGATGGCCCCGGGGAGAGGGAATGAGCAGTTCTTC	CASSLMAPGRGNEQFF
TRBJ2-2	.	TRBV5-1	TRBD2	TGCGCCAGCAGCTTAGGCGGGGGGGCCCCCGGGGAGCTGTTTTTT	CASSLGGGAPGELFF
TRBJ1-3	.	TRBV10-3	.	TGTGCCACCGCCCTGGCAGCCAACTCTGGAAACACCATATATTTT	CATALAANSGNTIYF
TRBJ1-1	.	TRBV2	.	TGTGCCAGCAGCGCCGACAGAAACACTGAAGCTTTCTTT	CASSADRNTEAFF
TRBJ1-1	few	TRBV9	.	TGTGCCAGCAGCGTAGCAGGGAACACTGAAGCTTTCTTT	CASSVAGNTEAFF